This entry concerns a single T cell receptor (beta chain). This sample is part of a study of blood T cell repertoires in COVID-19. Overall study: The origin of the acute and convalescent COVID-19 samples was the United States, Italy and Spain. Sources were T cells, B-cell-depleted T cells, or PBMCs; the material itself was cDNA or gDNA.

Authors' analysis steps: Amplification with reference gene primers provided the estimates of nucleated cell counts. This table comes from immunoSEQ multiplex PCR, and its TCRdb copy is limited to in-frame clones, with some not included. V and J calls and clone size are given by that table; D and trimming were obtained from the DNA. This sample yields about 190,000 clones, of which just under 85% are seen a single time; 4.5% to 5.5% belongs to the top ten. Trimming at V came to 0 bases and at J to 2 bases, leaving 8 bases not matched to a gene. Germline V lookup: CDR1 SQVTM, CDR2 ANQGSEA. The CDR3 totals 17 residues.

The sequence was obtained from a woman between 65 and 79 years old with active or convalescent COVID-19. The sample comprised peripheral blood. The chain combines TRBV29-1 with TRBJ2-1; 9 bases agree with TRBD2. The CDR3 coding sequence is TGCAGCGTTGAAGATTCAGCACTAGCGGGCCCCTACAATGAGCAGTTCTTC. Translation: CSVEDSALAGPYNEQFF.